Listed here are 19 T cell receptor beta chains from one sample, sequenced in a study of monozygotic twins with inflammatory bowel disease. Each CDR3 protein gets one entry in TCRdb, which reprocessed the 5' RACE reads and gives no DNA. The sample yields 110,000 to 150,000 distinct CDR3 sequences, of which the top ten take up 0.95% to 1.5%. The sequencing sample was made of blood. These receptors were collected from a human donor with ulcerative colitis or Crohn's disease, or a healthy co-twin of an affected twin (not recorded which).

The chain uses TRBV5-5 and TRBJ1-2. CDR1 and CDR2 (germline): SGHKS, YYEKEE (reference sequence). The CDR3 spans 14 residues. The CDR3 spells CASSLSVGNYGYTF. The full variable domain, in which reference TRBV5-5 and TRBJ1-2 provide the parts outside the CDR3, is DAGVTQSPTHLIKTRGQQVTLRCSPISGHKSVSWYQQVLGQGPQFIFQYYEKEERGRGNFPDRFSARQFPNYSSELNVNALLLGDSALYLCASSLSVGNYGYTFGSGTRLTVV.

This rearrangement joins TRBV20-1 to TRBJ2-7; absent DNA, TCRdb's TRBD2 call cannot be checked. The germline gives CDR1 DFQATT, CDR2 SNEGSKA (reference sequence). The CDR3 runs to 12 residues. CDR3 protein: CSAAHLAGVPYF.

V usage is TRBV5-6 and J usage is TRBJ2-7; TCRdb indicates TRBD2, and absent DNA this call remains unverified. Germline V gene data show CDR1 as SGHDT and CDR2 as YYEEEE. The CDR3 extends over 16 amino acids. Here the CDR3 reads CASSLGLAGLSYEQYF.

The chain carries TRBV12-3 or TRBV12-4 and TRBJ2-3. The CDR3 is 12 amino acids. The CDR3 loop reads CASSQWADTQYF.

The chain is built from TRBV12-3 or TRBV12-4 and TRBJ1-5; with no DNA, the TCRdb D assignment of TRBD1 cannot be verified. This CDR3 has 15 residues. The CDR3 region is CASSKITGARQPQHF.

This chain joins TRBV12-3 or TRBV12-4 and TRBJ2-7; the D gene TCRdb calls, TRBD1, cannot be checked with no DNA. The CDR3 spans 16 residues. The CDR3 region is CASSFPRDRGTYEQYF.

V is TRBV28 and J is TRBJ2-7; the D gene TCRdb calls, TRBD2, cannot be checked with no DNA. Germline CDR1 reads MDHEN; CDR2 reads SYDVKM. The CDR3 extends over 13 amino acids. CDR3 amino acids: CASSLSPLRGQYF.

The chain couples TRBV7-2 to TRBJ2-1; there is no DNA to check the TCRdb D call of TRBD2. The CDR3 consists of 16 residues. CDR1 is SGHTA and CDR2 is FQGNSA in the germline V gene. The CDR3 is CASSFSGGRADNEQFF.

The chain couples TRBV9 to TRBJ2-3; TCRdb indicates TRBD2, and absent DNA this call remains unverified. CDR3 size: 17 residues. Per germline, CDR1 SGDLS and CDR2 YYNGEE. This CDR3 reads CASSVAGSGGFTDTQYF.

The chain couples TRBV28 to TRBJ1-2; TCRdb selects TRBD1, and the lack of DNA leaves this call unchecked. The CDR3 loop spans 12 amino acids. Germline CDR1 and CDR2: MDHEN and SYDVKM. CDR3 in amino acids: CASYDRVDGYTF.

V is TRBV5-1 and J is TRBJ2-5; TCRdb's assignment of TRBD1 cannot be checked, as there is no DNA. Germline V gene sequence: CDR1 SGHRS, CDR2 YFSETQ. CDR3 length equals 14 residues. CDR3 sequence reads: CASSTGDSQETQYF.

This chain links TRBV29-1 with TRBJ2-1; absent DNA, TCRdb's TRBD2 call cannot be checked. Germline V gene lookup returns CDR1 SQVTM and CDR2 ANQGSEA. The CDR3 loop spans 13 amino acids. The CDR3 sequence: CSVLTSGKLEQFF.

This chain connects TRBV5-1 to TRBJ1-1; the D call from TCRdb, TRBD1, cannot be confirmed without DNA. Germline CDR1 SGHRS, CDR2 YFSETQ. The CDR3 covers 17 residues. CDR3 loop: CASSLEQGAIKNTEAFF.

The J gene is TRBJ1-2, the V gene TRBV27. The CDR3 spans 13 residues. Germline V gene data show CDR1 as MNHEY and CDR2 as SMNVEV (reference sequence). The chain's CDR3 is CASFGGVNYGYTF.

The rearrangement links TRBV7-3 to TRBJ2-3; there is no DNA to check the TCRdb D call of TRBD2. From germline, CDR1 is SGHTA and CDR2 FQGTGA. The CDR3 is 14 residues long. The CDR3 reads CASSFRGATDTQYF.

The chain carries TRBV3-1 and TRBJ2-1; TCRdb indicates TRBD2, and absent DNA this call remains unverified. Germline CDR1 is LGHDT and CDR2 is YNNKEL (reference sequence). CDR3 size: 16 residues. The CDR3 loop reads CASSPQREREVYEQFF.

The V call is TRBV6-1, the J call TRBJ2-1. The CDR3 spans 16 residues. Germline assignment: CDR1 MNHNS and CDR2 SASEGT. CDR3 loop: CASRVAGVISYNEQFF.

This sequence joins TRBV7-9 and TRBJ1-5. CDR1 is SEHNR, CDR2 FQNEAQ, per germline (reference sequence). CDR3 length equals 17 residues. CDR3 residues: CASSSVEAERYNQPQHF.

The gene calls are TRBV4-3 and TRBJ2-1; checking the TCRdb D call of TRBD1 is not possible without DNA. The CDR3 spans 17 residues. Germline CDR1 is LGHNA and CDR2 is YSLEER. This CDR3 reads CASSRGGLGDGYNEQFF.